This TCR beta chain derives from a study of shared clonotypes between healthy human individuals. General study results and limits: The small donor group covered limited genetic and exposure diversity.

The CDR3 consists of 15 residues. Germline V gene lookup returns CDR1 KGHSH and CDR2 LQKENI. V was clipped by 2 bases and J by 1 base; unmatched bases: 3. Sequencing was performed with immunoSEQ multiplex PCR; in TCRdb, only in-frame clones are kept and a portion is missing. Seen here are around 1.4 million clones, less than 99% observed once, and the top ten hold approximately 0.4%. On this clone itself: Its target is not known. Other DNA sequences within the sample encode an identical CDR3.

The sequence came from a man aged 25 to 40 in good health. The V and J genes are TRBV18 and TRBJ1-1, with TRBD1 matching over 8 bases. Sample: naive CD4+ T cells sorted from blood. Specified subset: CD45RA+ positively selected. This chain's CDR3 is CASSPTGTGNTEAFF. CDR3 in DNA: TGTGCCAGCTCACCAACCGGGACAGGGAACACTGAAGCTTTCTTT.